The entry that follows covers one TCR beta chain sequence. This entry comes from a study of blood T cell repertoires in COVID-19. As for the study in general: T cells, B-cell-depleted T cells, or PBMCs provided the cDNA or gDNA that served as material.

Enrollment of patients from Seattle took place during active infection, with longitudinal follow-up. Trimming took off 5 bases at V and 4 bases at J, with 18 bases between the two ends. Germline loops: CDR1 MNHEY, CDR2 SVGAGI. The CDR3 contains 15 residues. Clones were read by immunoSEQ multiplex PCR, and TCRdb kept only the in-frame ones, dropping some. Of under 350,000 clones listed, 89% are singletons. The chain carries TRBV6-5 and TRBJ2-7; D is perhaps TRBD2 (8 bases). The sample was peripheral blood. The clonotype comes from a woman aged 25 to 39 with COVID-19, enrolled during active disease. The chain's CDR3 is CASSLREGADYEQYV. The DNA for the CDR3 is TGTGCCAGCAGTCTTCGGGAGGGGGCGGATTACGAGCAGTACGTC.